These 25 T cell receptor beta chains originate from one sample sequenced in a study of blood T cells in healthy people across ages. A second PCR of roughly 7 to 11 cycles used a sample-barcoded 5' primer and a J-beta primer mix. TCRdb passed the 5' RACE reads through MiXCR, listing each CDR3 protein once. The data hold over a million distinct CDR3 sequences, with about 43% observed a single time. Sequenced: blood. The source of these receptors is a woman under 30 in good health.

A few counts support this clonotype. V and J are TRBV27 and TRBJ2-2; D is ambiguous. The CDR3 sequence is 13 residues long. Germline V CDR1 and CDR2: MNHEY, SMNVEV (reference sequence). V lost 3 bases to trimming and J lost 6 bases, with 8 bases between them. The CDR3 spells CASSFLSPGELFF. The CDR3 bases are TGTGCCAGCAGTTTCCTCTCACCCGGGGAGCTGTTTTTT.

This rearrangement joins TRBV27 to TRBJ2-5; 8 bases are shared with TRBD1. The germline CDR1 and CDR2 sequences are MNHEY and SMNVEV (reference sequence). The CDR3 is 14 residues long. The J segment lost 11 bases and the V segment lost 9 bases, leaving 17 bases of the junction unmatched. CDR3 region: CASSEGQAVNEQYF. In DNA form, the CDR3 reads TGTGCCAGTAGTGAGGGACAGGCGGTCAATGAGCAGTACTTC.

Remarks on this clonotype: This is likely a read error, given that the CDR3 carries no conserved phenylalanine or tryptophan at its end. This chain uses TRBV2 with TRBJ1-2; a weak D match, TRBD1 (6 bases). The V and J ends lost 6 bases and 2 bases respectively, with 10 bases between them. This CDR3 is 13 amino acids long. CDR1 is SNHLY and CDR2 is FYNNEI in the germline V gene. CDR3 in DNA: TGTGCCAGCAGGGGCGGACAGAACTATGGCTACACCTAC. This translates into CASRGGQNYGYTY.

The chain joins TRBV7-9 to TRBJ1-4, with D unresolved. Germline CDR1 is SEHNR and CDR2 is FQNEAQ (reference sequence). This CDR3 is 13 amino acids long. Trimming removed 4 bases from V and 8 bases from J, with 11 bases in between. The CDR3 region has the DNA TGTGCCAGCAGCTCCCCCTCGGACGAAAAACTGTTTTTT. Protein product: CASSSPSDEKLFF.

The chain joins TRBV5-6 to TRBJ2-6; D remains unclear. CDR3 length equals 14 residues. The ends were cut back, 0 bases at V and 3 bases at J, with 4 bases in the middle. CDR1 is SGHDT and CDR2 is YYEEEE in the germline V gene. The CDR3 here is CASSLGVGANVLTF. In nucleotides, the CDR3 is TGTGCCAGCAGCTTGGGCGTTGGGGCCAACGTCCTGACTTTC.

The chain is built from TRBV10-3 and TRBJ2-3, with D perhaps TRBD2 (5 bases). The CDR3 is 16 residues long. V lost 6 bases and J 5 bases, leaving 21 bases between the germline ends. Germline CDR1 ENHRY, CDR2 SYGVKD. CDR3 in amino acids: CAISALNSEDLDTQYF. DNA for the CDR3: TGTGCCATCAGCGCACTTAATTCTGAGGACTTAGATACGCAGTATTTT.

This chain uses TRBV6-2 or TRBV6-3 with TRBJ2-7; D unclear. V shed 2 bases and J shed 3 bases, with 11 bases lying between them. CDR1 and CDR2 from the germline V gene are MNHEY and SVGEGT. The CDR3 length is 14 residues. CDR3 in DNA: TGTGCCAGCAGTTACAGACACTACCTCTACGAGCAGTACTTC. Translating it yields CASSYRHYLYEQYF.

This chain uses TRBV14 with TRBJ2-5; perhaps TRBD1 as D (6 bases). CDR1 is SGHDN and CDR2 is FVKESK in the germline V gene. The CDR3 spans 16 residues. V lost 4 bases and J 2 bases, leaving 17 bases between the germline ends. The CDR3 nucleotides read TGTGCCAGCAGCCCCTTTTTAGGGGGTATTCAAGAGACCCAGTACTTC. Its protein is CASSPFLGGIQETQYF.

This chain links TRBV28 with TRBJ2-6, with a possible D match to TRBD1 (7 bases). CDR1 and CDR2 (germline): MDHEN, SYDVKM. The CDR3 consists of 18 residues. The ends were cut back, 5 bases at V and 0 bases at J, with 17 bases in the middle. CDR3 loop: CASSQAGGGNSGANVLTF. Written as DNA, the CDR3 is TGTGCCAGCAGTCAAGCAGGGGGAGGCAACTCTGGGGCCAACGTCCTGACTTTC. Looking up the rest from reference TRBV28 and TRBJ2-6 gives the full variable domain: DVKVTQSSRYLVKRTGEKVFLECVQDMDHENMFWYRQDPGLGLRLIYFSYDVKMKEKGDIPEGYSVSREKKERFSLILESASTNQTSMYLCASSQAGGGNSGANVLTFGAGSRLTVL.

This clonotype was picked up many times. The rearrangement links TRBV6-5 to TRBJ2-7; a possible D gene is TRBD1 (6 bases). In germline, CDR1 is MNHEY, CDR2 SVGAGI. CDR3 size: 13 residues. The V end was cut by 11 bases, the J end by 5 bases, with 19 bases between. The CDR3 nucleotides are TGTGCCGGCATACCCCCAGGGGTGGACGAGCAGTACTTC. Translating it yields CAGIPPGVDEQYF.

The J gene is TRBJ2-1, the V gene TRBV9; possibly TRBD1 for D (6 bases). The CDR3 covers 17 residues. Looked up from germline, CDR1 is SGDLS and CDR2 is YYNGEE. V was shortened by 2 bases and J by 4 bases, with 19 bases between the two germline ends. CDR3 protein: CASSVRIVTGLYNEQFF. As DNA, the CDR3 is TGTGCCAGCAGCGTCCGTATTGTGACAGGTCTTTACAATGAGCAGTTCTTC.

The chain carries TRBV20-1 and TRBJ2-1; D could derive from TRBD1 or TRBD2 (6 bases each). Germline values: CDR1 DFQATT, CDR2 SNEGSKA (reference sequence). The CDR3 runs to 14 residues. Trimming pared 2 bases from V and 8 bases from J, leaving 16 bases between. The CDR3: CSARKGGARDEQFF. CDR3 DNA sequence: TGCAGTGCTAGAAAGGGGGGCGCCCGTGATGAGCAGTTCTTC.

The sample holds a few counts of this clonotype. The chain couples TRBV6-1 to TRBJ1-6, with D perhaps matching TRBD1 (5 bases). V gave up 1 base and J gave up 7 bases, with 20 bases separating them. The CDR3 is made up of 18 amino acids. The V gene's germline CDR1 is MNHNS and CDR2 SASEGT. The CDR3, as DNA: TGTGCCAGCAGTGAAGTAGGAGGGAGGGGACCCGCGAATTCACCCCTCCACTTT. It encodes CASSEVGGRGPANSPLHF.

The V and J genes are TRBV10-3 and TRBJ2-3; the D gene is possibly TRBD2 (5 bases). This CDR3 is built from 16 residues. Between the trimmed V and J ends, which lost 4 bases and 0 bases, there was a span of 14 bases. The germline gives CDR1 ENHRY, CDR2 SYGVKD. The CDR3 region has the DNA TGTGCCATCAGTGCGGCTAGCCCTGACAGCACAGATACGCAGTATTTT. Translation: CAISAASPDSTDTQYF.

In regard to this clonotype: With a much larger clone just one base away, this may be a read error. This rearrangement joins TRBV20-1 to TRBJ2-5, with D hard to call. With 2 bases removed from V and 1 base from J, the gap between germline ends came to 5 bases. Germline V gene sequence: CDR1 DFQATT, CDR2 SNEGSKA (reference sequence). The CDR3 runs to 12 residues. The CDR3: CSARRSQETQYF. CDR3 in DNA: TGCAGTGCTAGACGGAGCCAAGAGACCCAGTACTTC.

V is TRBV20-1 and J is TRBJ2-4, with D perhaps TRBD2 (5 bases). The J call may be mistaken, given a closer DNA end match to TRBJ2-5. The CDR3 has 13 residues. From germline, CDR1 is DFQATT and CDR2 SNEGSKA (reference sequence). The CDR3 nucleotides read TGCAGTGCCCCTGCACGGGGACAAGAGACCCAGTACTTC. This gives the protein CSAPARGQETQYF.

There are a few counts of this clonotype. V usage is TRBV10-3 and J usage is TRBJ1-2; TRBD1 is a possible D gene (6 bases). The CDR3 has 14 amino acids. CDR1 ENHRY and CDR2 SYGVKD come from the germline V gene. Trimming stripped 3 bases from V and 6 bases from J, with 14 bases between. The CDR3 nucleotides read TGTGCCATCAGTGAAGGGGGACACTTAGATGGCTACACCTTC. It translates to CAISEGGHLDGYTF.

The gene calls are TRBV4-1 and TRBJ2-5; 12 bases map to TRBD2. The J segment lost 11 bases and the V segment lost 5 bases, leaving 15 bases of the junction unmatched. Germline loops: CDR1 MGHRA, CDR2 YSYEKL. The CDR3 loop spans 16 amino acids. The CDR3 region is CASSTRLAGGLDEQYF. The CDR3 DNA is TGCGCCAGCAGCACCCGTCTAGCGGGGGGGCTGGATGAGCAGTACTTC.

The chain recombines TRBV20-1 with TRBJ2-1, with 9 nucleotides matching TRBD1. Germline trimming cut 5 bases from V and 5 bases from J; bases unmatched to any gene: 7. Germline assignment: CDR1 DFQATT and CDR2 SNEGSKA (reference sequence). The CDR3 has 14 residues. DNA for the CDR3: TGCAGTGCTCCCGAGACAGGGGGGAACAATGAGCAGTTCTTC. As protein: CSAPETGGNNEQFF.

V gene TRBV10-3 combines with J gene TRBJ2-7; 9 nucleotides match TRBD1. The germline gives CDR1 ENHRY, CDR2 SYGVKD. V trimming: 6 bases; J trimming: 7 bases; junction bases outside the gene matches: 7. The CDR3 contains 13 residues. The CDR3 is CAIRGQGGDEQYF. For the CDR3, the DNA is TGTGCCATCAGGGGACAGGGAGGGGATGAGCAGTACTTC.

This clonotype came up a few times. This chain links TRBV4-2 with TRBJ2-3; TRBD2 agrees at 12 bases. After removal of 1 base from V and 3 bases from J, the junction contained 11 bases not matched to a gene. Germline CDR1 LGHNA, CDR2 YNFKEQ. There are 19 residues in the CDR3. The CDR3 reads CASSQVTSGGRDNTDTQYF. CDR3 nucleotide sequence: TGTGCCAGCAGCCAAGTGACTAGCGGGGGCCGGGACAATACAGATACGCAGTATTTT.

The genes are TRBV5-1 and TRBJ2-5; D may be TRBD1 or TRBD2 (5 bases each). V was cut by 0 bases and J by 11 bases, with 20 bases left in between. CDR1 is SGHRS and CDR2 is YFSETQ in the germline V gene. The CDR3 is 15 residues long. For the CDR3, the DNA is TGCGCCAGCAGCTTGGTGGGGCAATCAAGTGGGGAGCAGTACTTC. This gives the protein CASSLVGQSSGEQYF.

This clonotype was detected a few times. The J gene is TRBJ1-5, the V gene TRBV12-3 or TRBV12-4, with 8 positions matching TRBD1. The trim removed 1 base at V and 2 bases at J, leaving 7 bases unmatched. This CDR3 is 17 amino acids long. CDR3: CASSLVPGQGRNQPQHF. The CDR3 DNA is TGTGCCAGCAGTTTAGTTCCAGGACAGGGTCGCAATCAGCCCCAGCATTTT.

The chain joins TRBV27 to TRBJ1-1; a weak D match, TRBD1 (6 bases). Looked up from germline, CDR1 is MNHEY and CDR2 is SMNVEV (reference sequence). The CDR3 totals 19 residues. V dropped 1 base and J dropped 4 bases, with 25 bases sitting between them. CDR3 loop: CASSLYAPAFIGGGTEAFF. The CDR3 DNA reads as TGTGCCAGCAGTTTATATGCTCCGGCCTTCATAGGGGGAGGCACTGAAGCTTTCTTT.

In its sample, this clonotype was seen a few times. The chain carries TRBV5-1 and TRBJ2-7, with TRBD1 matching 7 bases. Trimming took 4 bases from V and 3 from J; bases not matched to a gene: 10. The germline CDR1 and CDR2 sequences are SGHRS and YFSETQ. The CDR3 is 15 residues long. As DNA, the CDR3 is TGCGCCAGCAGCCCTTCGGCCCGGGACAGCTACGAGCAGTACTTC. Encoded protein: CASSPSARDSYEQYF.